Presented here are 16 T cell receptor beta chains from one specimen sequenced in a study of blood T cell repertoires in COVID-19. Using immunoSEQ multiplex PCR, the repertoire was profiled, and TCRdb retains in-frame clones only, with some absent. Among roughly 95,000 clones listed, approximately 78% were seen once. Source material: peripheral blood. The receptors were sampled from a man over 45 with active or convalescent COVID-19.

The V gene is TRBV28, the J gene TRBJ2-7; TRBD1 might be the D (5 bases). Germline CDR1 is MDHEN and CDR2 is SYDVKM. V dropped 3 bases and J dropped 2 bases, with 11 bases sitting between them. There are 14 residues in the CDR3. The CDR3 region is CASSLQGSAYEQYF. In DNA, the CDR3 is TGTGCCAGCAGTTTGCAGGGTTCGGCCTACGAGCAGTACTTC.

The rearrangement uses TRBV18 and TRBJ2-2, with TRBD1 as a possible D gene (6 bases). Germline CDR1 and CDR2: KGHSH and LQKENI. This CDR3 is 15 amino acids long. The V end was cut by 1 base, the J end by 7 bases, with 13 bases between. The CDR3 region is CASSPLRTEVGELFF. CDR3 in DNA: TGTGCCAGCTCACCACTTCGGACAGAGGTCGGGGAGCTGTTTTTT.

V is TRBV10-2 and J is TRBJ2-5, with D maybe TRBD2 (7 bases). The length of the CDR3 is 13 residues. The V end lost 7 bases, the J end lost 7 bases, and 16 bases lay between the germline ends. Germline V CDR1 and CDR2: WSHSY, SAAADI. Written as DNA, the CDR3 is TGCGCCAGCAATGTTCCAGGGGAGGGGACCCAGTACTTC. It encodes CASNVPGEGTQYF.

The chain links TRBV27 to TRBJ2-7, with 7 positions matching TRBD1. After removal of 2 bases from V and 2 bases from J, the junction contained 3 bases not matched to a gene. CDR1 is MNHEY, CDR2 SMNVEV, per germline (reference sequence). CDR3 size: 14 residues. Written as DNA, the CDR3 is TGTGCCAGCAGTTTAGGACAGGAGACCTACGAGCAGTACTTC. This gives the protein CASSLGQETYEQYF.

The chain is built from TRBV4-1 and TRBJ1-5; D is ambiguous. CDR1 is MGHRA and CDR2 is YSYEKL in the germline V gene. CDR3 length equals 15 residues. V dropped 0 bases and J dropped 4 bases, with 10 bases sitting between them. The CDR3 spells CASSQDPGGNQPQHF. The CDR3 nucleotides are TGCGCCAGCAGCCAAGATCCGGGTGGGAATCAGCCCCAGCATTTT.

The V gene is TRBV4-1, the J gene TRBJ1-3; 9 nucleotides agree with TRBD1. Looked up from germline, CDR1 is MGHRA and CDR2 is YSYEKL. The CDR3 consists of 15 residues. The ends lost 4 bases at V and 2 bases at J; junction bases unmatched: 3. CDR3 nucleotide sequence: TGCGCCAGCAGCCGGGGACAGGGACCTGGAAACACCATATATTTT. Protein product: CASSRGQGPGNTIYF.

The chain combines TRBV25-1 with TRBJ1-6; the match to TRBD1 covers 8 bases. CDR3 length: 13 amino acids. Germline V gene sequence: CDR1 MGHDK, CDR2 SYGVNS. Germline trimming cut 7 bases from V and 7 bases from J; bases unmatched to any gene: 3. CDR3 sequence (DNA): TGTGCCAGCAAACGACAGGGGAATTCACCCCTCCACTTT. As protein: CASKRQGNSPLHF.

The chain employs TRBV6-4 and TRBJ2-3, with TRBD1 matching over 11 bases. V lost 4 bases and J lost 4; bases outside the gene matches: 1. Germline V gene sequence: CDR1 MRHNA, CDR2 SNTAGT. This CDR3 region has 14 residues. CDR3 sequence (DNA): TGTGCCAGCAGTGCGGGACAGGGGGCAGATACGCAGTATTTT. It yields the protein CASSAGQGADTQYF.

V gene TRBV2 combines with J gene TRBJ2-3; 9 bases are shared with TRBD1. Germline CDR1 SNHLY, CDR2 FYNNEI. V was clipped by 6 bases and J by 4 bases; unmatched bases: 11. CDR3 length equals 16 residues. The DNA for the CDR3 is TGTGCCAGCAGCCCCTCAGGACAGGGGCCCCCAGATACGCAGTATTTT. This encodes CASSPSGQGPPDTQYF.

The rearrangement joins TRBV28 to TRBJ1-1; maybe TRBD1 (6 bases). The CDR3 is made up of 15 amino acids. Germline CDR1 MDHEN, CDR2 SYDVKM. Trimming stripped 3 bases from V and 6 bases from J, with 17 bases between. The CDR3 DNA follows: TGTGCCAGCAGTTTCAACTCAGGGGAGTTTGCTGAAGCTTTCTTT. Amino acid sequence: CASSFNSGEFAEAFF. Looking up the rest from reference TRBV28 and TRBJ1-1 gives the full variable domain: DVKVTQSSRYLVKRTGEKVFLECVQDMDHENMFWYRQDPGLGLRLIYFSYDVKMKEKGDIPEGYSVSREKKERFSLILESASTNQTSMYLCASSFNSGEFAEAFFGQGTRLTVV.

The chain joins TRBV21-1 to TRBJ2-5; the table's D call of TRBD2 was not tested on the DNA. TRBV21-1 is a known pseudogene. The CDR3 consists of 18 residues. The CDR3, as DNA: TGTGCCAAGGCAGGGACTAGCGGGGCGCTAGGGCCCCGAGAGACCCAGTACTTC. Residues: CAKAGTSGALGPRETQYF.

The J gene is TRBJ2-5, the V gene TRBV5-1; 11 bases are a match to TRBD1. V gave up 4 bases and J gave up 1 base; unmatched junction bases: 6. CDR1 is SGHRS, CDR2 YFSETQ, per germline. The CDR3 extends over 16 amino acids. The CDR3 sequence is CASSVAGTGGQETQYF. CDR3 nucleotide sequence: TGCGCCAGCAGCGTGGCCGGGACAGGGGGCCAAGAGACCCAGTACTTC.

V is TRBV24-1 and J is TRBJ2-1, with 7 bases fitting TRBD1. The V gene's germline CDR1 is KGHDR and CDR2 SFDVKD. The CDR3 has 14 amino acids. The trim removed 7 bases at V and 5 bases at J, leaving 7 bases unmatched. The CDR3 is CATSLTGFNNEQFF. As DNA, the CDR3 is TGTGCCACCAGCTTGACAGGGTTCAACAATGAGCAGTTCTTC.

The rearrangement links TRBV28 to TRBJ2-5; 8 bases agree with TRBD1. The CDR3 runs to 13 residues. V trimming: 6 bases; J trimming: 5 bases; junction bases outside the gene matches: 5. Germline-derived CDR1 and CDR2 are MDHEN and SYDVKM. The CDR3 sequence: CASSQDRGETQYF. As DNA, the CDR3 is TGTGCCAGCAGCCAAGACAGGGGTGAGACCCAGTACTTC.

This clone has just one count. The chain joins TRBV7-2 to TRBJ1-4, with TRBD1 matching over 10 bases. There are 14 residues in the CDR3. From germline, CDR1 is SGHTA and CDR2 FQGNSA. V lost 1 base and J lost 10; bases outside the gene matches: 3. In nucleotides, the CDR3 is TGTGCCAGCAGCTTAGAAAGGACAGGGGGAAAACTGTTTTTT. Translating it yields CASSLERTGGKLFF.

The chain uses TRBV5-1 and TRBJ1-3; perhaps TRBD1 as D (6 bases). Deletions cut 5 bases from V and 0 bases from J, with 12 bases between. In germline, CDR1 is SGHRS, CDR2 YFSETQ. The CDR3 length is 15 residues. In nucleotides, the CDR3 is TGCGCCAGCAGAGAGGGGGGGTCCTCTGGAAACACCATATATTTT. It specifies CASREGGSSGNTIYF.